The 22 T cell receptor beta chains in this list originate from one sample, sequenced in a study of cytomegalovirus exposure and HLA in healthy donors. The PCR made use of 60 Vbeta and 13 Jbeta primers. Method: immunoSEQ multiplex PCR; TCRdb's copy keeps in-frame clones and lacks some. The sample holds 150,000 or so clones, approximately 70% seen once. The sequenced sample was PBMCs. The receptors come from a young man in good health and CMV-seropositive.

This sequence joins TRBV15 and TRBJ1-6; no definite D call. V dropped 0 bases and J dropped 12 bases, with 6 bases sitting between them. Germline loops: CDR1 LNHNV, CDR2 YYDKDF (reference sequence). This CDR3 contains 12 residues. The CDR3 nucleotides read TGTGCCACCAGCAGAGATCAGTTACCCCTCCACTTT. Translated: CATSRDQLPLHF.

The rearrangement joins TRBV27 to TRBJ1-2; the match to TRBD1 covers 8 bases. The CDR3 consists of 17 residues. The germline V gene encodes CDR1 MNHEY and CDR2 SMNVEV (reference sequence). V dropped 3 bases and J dropped 2; count of bases not matched to a gene: 11. The CDR3 DNA reads as TGTGCCAGCAGTTTCCTGGACAGGGCAGGGCTAAACTATGGCTACACCTTC. As protein: CASSFLDRAGLNYGYTF.

This clone was seen a handful of times. The chain uses TRBV6-5 and TRBJ2-2; 10 positions match TRBD1. Germline V CDR1 and CDR2: MNHEY, SVGAGI. CDR3 length: 15 amino acids. V lost 7 bases to trimming and J lost 5 bases; unmatched junction nucleotides: 7. The CDR3 DNA reads TGTGCCAGCATTCGTGGACAGGGGGAAACCGGGGAGCTGTTTTTT. It specifies CASIRGQGETGELFF.

V is TRBV11-2 and J is TRBJ2-1, with a possible D match to TRBD2 (5 bases). The V and J ends lost 5 bases and 0 bases respectively, with 5 bases between them. The CDR3 covers 13 residues. The germline gives CDR1 SGHAT, CDR2 FQNNGV. The CDR3 loop reads CASSDYSYNEQFF. The CDR3 DNA sequence: TGTGCCAGCAGCGACTACTCCTACAATGAGCAGTTCTTC.

This clone came up a few times. The chain uses TRBV5-1 and TRBJ2-7; maybe TRBD1 (5 bases). Germline V lookup: CDR1 SGHRS, CDR2 YFSETQ. This CDR3 contains 13 residues. Trimming shortened V by 1 base and J by 5 bases, and 10 bases separated the two germline ends. The CDR3 spells CASSLLSGNEQYV. As DNA, the CDR3 is TGCGCCAGCAGCTTGTTGTCAGGGAACGAGCAGTACGTC.

V usage is TRBV29-1 and J usage is TRBJ2-3, with TRBD1 as a possible D gene (6 bases). The CDR3 runs 15 residues. Germline CDR1 SQVTM, CDR2 ANQGSEA. Trimming left V 0 bases short and J 0 bases short, with 10 bases between. The CDR3 DNA follows: TGCAGCGTTGAAGATCAGCAGGGGAGCACAGATACGCAGTATTTT. Residues: CSVEDQQGSTDTQYF.

The J gene is TRBJ1-6, the V gene TRBV19; D uncertain. Trimming stripped 3 bases from V and 7 bases from J, with 10 bases between. Germline CDR1 reads LNHDA; CDR2 reads SQIVND (reference sequence). The CDR3 is 14 residues long. The CDR3 loop reads CASSITAGNSPLHF. The CDR3 nucleotides read TGTGCCAGTAGTATTACGGCGGGGAATTCACCCCTCCACTTT.

This clone occurred a few times. The rearrangement uses TRBV28 and TRBJ1-1; maybe TRBD1 (6 bases). CDR1 MDHEN and CDR2 SYDVKM come from the germline V gene. The CDR3 loop spans 14 amino acids. V was shortened by 3 bases and J by 3 bases, with 11 bases between the two germline ends. The CDR3 DNA follows: TGTGCCAGCAGTTTGGCCTCAGGGGACACTGAAGCTTTCTTT. Translation gives CASSLASGDTEAFF.

V gene TRBV27 combines with J gene TRBJ2-1, with D possibly matching TRBD1 (5 bases). Looked up from germline, CDR1 is MNHEY and CDR2 is SMNVEV (reference sequence). V was pared by 5 bases and J by 7 bases, with 15 bases between. CDR3 length equals 14 residues. CDR3 coding DNA: TGTGCCAGCAGTCCTTTAGGGGCTCTTAATGAGCAGTTCTTC. This translates into CASSPLGALNEQFF.

This chain links TRBV10-1 with TRBJ2-1; 9 nucleotides line up with TRBD2. Germline lookup yields CDR1 WNHNN and CDR2 SYGVQD (reference sequence). CDR3 size: 15 residues. V lost 0 bases to trimming and J lost 5 bases; unmatched junction nucleotides: 2. The CDR3 reads CASSESTSGHNEQFF. CDR3 DNA: TGCGCCAGCAGTGAGTCGACTAGCGGACACAATGAGCAGTTCTTC.

The table lists this clone with a few counts. This rearrangement joins TRBV6-5 to TRBJ2-1; D is uncertain. Germline V gene lookup returns CDR1 MNHEY and CDR2 SVGAGI. The CDR3 runs 12 residues. The V end lost 9 bases, the J end lost 8 bases, and 14 bases lay between the germline ends. As DNA, the CDR3 is TGTGCCAGTTTTTCTATAAGCGATGAGCAGTTCTTC. Protein product: CASFSISDEQFF.

J is TRBJ2-7 and V is TRBV28; D remains ambiguous. Trimming took 6 bases from V and 2 from J, leaving 14 bases between them. Germline CDR1 MDHEN, CDR2 SYDVKM. The CDR3 spans 14 residues. CDR3 in amino acids: CASSQGGQPYEQYV. The CDR3 DNA reads as TGTGCCAGCAGCCAAGGTGGGCAGCCCTACGAGCAGTACGTC.

DNA for the CDR3: TGTGCCAGCAGCTATTGGAGGGGGACAGGGGGCTTTGGCACTGAAGCTTTCTTT. Encoded protein: CASSYWRGTGGFGTEAFF. J is TRBJ1-1 and V is TRBV5-6; 12 bases match TRBD1. Germline lookup yields CDR1 SGHDT and CDR2 YYEEEE. This CDR3 is 18 amino acids long. Losses at the gene ends were 3 bases for V and 4 bases for J; bases not matched to a gene: 13.

This clone has just one count. The chain combines TRBV29-1 with TRBJ2-1; the D gene is possibly TRBD1 (7 bases). The V and J ends lost 5 bases and 7 bases respectively, with 24 bases between them. Germline-derived CDR1 and CDR2 are SQVTM and ANQGSEA. There are 16 residues in the CDR3. The CDR3 loop reads CSVPLGGQGGRNEQFF. Here the CDR3 DNA reads TGCAGCGTTCCACTTGGTGGGCAGGGGGGTAGGAATGAGCAGTTCTTC.

DNA for the CDR3: TGTGCCAGCAGCTTAGGGCCCGACAATGAGCAGTTCTTC. Translation gives CASSLGPDNEQFF. This chain links TRBV11-3 with TRBJ2-1, with D uncertain. V dropped 1 base and J dropped 5 bases, with 6 bases sitting between them. CDR1 and CDR2 from the germline V gene are SGHNT and YENEEA. The CDR3 loop spans 13 amino acids.

The chain employs TRBV10-3 and TRBJ1-5, with 7 bases that match TRBD1. CDR1 ENHRY and CDR2 SYGVKD come from the germline V gene. The CDR3 sequence is 14 residues long. V lost 5 bases, J lost 3 bases, and 4 bases stayed unmatched. The CDR3 DNA reads as TGTGCCATCAGTTCTACAGGGGTCAATCAGCCCCAGCATTTT. As protein: CAISSTGVNQPQHF.

The chain couples TRBV28 to TRBJ1-2, with TRBD1 matching over 8 bases. CDR3 size: 17 residues. The germline CDR1 and CDR2 sequences are MDHEN and SYDVKM. V trimming: 5 bases; J trimming: 6 bases; junction bases outside the gene matches: 17. The CDR3 bases are TGTGCCAGCAGTCCCCCCCCGGGGCCCGGACAGGGTAATGGCTACACCTTC. The encoded protein is CASSPPPGPGQGNGYTF.

J is TRBJ2-7 and V is TRBV27; 7 bases are a match to TRBD1. The CDR3 covers 15 residues. J was trimmed by 2 bases and V by 5 bases; bases with no gene match: 9. CDR1 is MNHEY, CDR2 SMNVEV, per germline (reference sequence). CDR3 bases: TGTGCCAGCAGTCCCATTAGGGGGCTTCCCTACGAGCAGTACGTC. The encoded protein is CASSPIRGLPYEQYV.

The chain combines TRBV5-1 with TRBJ2-3, with D possibly matching TRBD1 (6 bases). Per germline, CDR1 SGHRS and CDR2 YFSETQ. The CDR3 spans 14 residues. V was pared by 4 bases and J by 5 bases, with 14 bases between. CDR3 sequence reads: CASSRDNLIDTQYF. The CDR3 DNA is TGCGCCAGCAGCCGGGACAACCTAATAGATACGCAGTATTTT.

The CDR3 loop is CASSLSTGVYGYTF. The CDR3 DNA sequence: TGTGCCAGCAGTTTATCGACAGGGGTCTATGGCTACACCTTC. The V call is TRBV28, the J call TRBJ1-2; TRBD1 matches 8 bases. The CDR3 length is 14 residues. J gave up 4 bases and V 1 base, and 2 bases lay outside the gene matches. CDR1 and CDR2 (germline): MDHEN, SYDVKM.

This chain connects TRBV6-1 to TRBJ1-1, with 9 bases lining up with TRBD1. Trimming removed 7 bases from V and 11 bases from J; junction bases left unmatched: 8. Germline loops: CDR1 MNHNS, CDR2 SASEGT. The CDR3 loop spans 12 amino acids. The chain's CDR3 is CASITGGGLAFF. CDR3 DNA: TGTGCCAGCATTACAGGGGGCGGCTTGGCTTTCTTT.

The sample holds a few counts of this clone. This rearrangement joins TRBV11-3 to TRBJ2-5, with 7 positions matching TRBD2. CDR1 and CDR2 from the germline V gene are SGHNT and YENEEA. The CDR3 has 17 residues. V was clipped by 1 base and J by 5 bases; unmatched bases: 13. The CDR3 protein is CASSLGGSGSGMETQYF. The CDR3 coding sequence is TGTGCCAGCAGCTTAGGTGGTAGCGGGTCGGGGATGGAGACCCAGTACTTC. The whole variable domain, remainder taken from reference TRBV11-3 and TRBJ2-5, is EAGVVQSPRYKIIEKKQPVAFWCNPISGHNTLYWYLQNLGQGPELLIRYENEEAVDDSQLPKDRFSAERLKGVDSTLKIQPAELGDSAVYLCASSLGGSGSGMETQYFGPGTRLLVL.